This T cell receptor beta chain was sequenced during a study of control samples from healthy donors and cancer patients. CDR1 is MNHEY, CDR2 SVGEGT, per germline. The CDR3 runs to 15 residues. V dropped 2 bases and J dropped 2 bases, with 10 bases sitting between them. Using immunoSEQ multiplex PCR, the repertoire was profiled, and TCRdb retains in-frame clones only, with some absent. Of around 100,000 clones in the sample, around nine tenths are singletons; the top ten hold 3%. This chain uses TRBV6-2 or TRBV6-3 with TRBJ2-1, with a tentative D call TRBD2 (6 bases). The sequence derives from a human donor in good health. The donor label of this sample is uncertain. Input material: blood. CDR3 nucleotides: TGTGCCAGCAGTTACGCCGGGGGACCCTACAATGAGCAGTTCTTC. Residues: CASSYAGGPYNEQFF.